Below, 24 T cell receptor beta chains from the same sample are listed, as sequenced in a study of blood T cell repertoires in COVID-19. The repertoire was sequenced with immunoSEQ multiplex PCR; TCRdb's copy has only in-frame clones and lacks some. The profile shows tens of thousands of clones, roughly 84% of them singletons. Sequenced sample: peripheral blood. These receptor sequences come from a man aged 60 to 75 with acute or convalescent COVID-19.

This chain joins TRBV5-6 and TRBJ2-6; tentatively, D is TRBD1 (6 bases). Looked up from germline, CDR1 is SGHDT and CDR2 is YYEEEE. The CDR3 is made up of 15 amino acids. Trimming shortened V by 2 bases and J by 2 bases, and 8 bases separated the two germline ends. CDR3 bases: TGTGCCAGCAGCTTCGACAGGACTGGGGCCAACGTCCTGACTTTC. It specifies CASSFDRTGANVLTF. Full variable domain (rest looked up from reference TRBV5-6 and TRBJ2-6): DAGVTQSPTHLIKTRGQQVTLRCSPKSGHDTVSWYQQALGQGPQFIFQYYEEEERQRGNFPDRFSGHQFPNYSSELNVNALLLGDSALYLCASSFDRTGANVLTFGAGSRLTVL.

The chain joins TRBV5-5 to TRBJ2-4; TRBD2 matches 7 bases. V trimming: 0 bases; J trimming: 0 bases; junction bases outside the gene matches: 15. Per the germline V gene, CDR1 is SGHKS and CDR2 is YYEKEE (reference sequence). This CDR3 is built from 20 residues. Here the CDR3 DNA reads TGTGCCAGCAGCTTGGCCTACGTATGGGAGGGTGGGCTAGCCAAAAACATTCAGTACTTC. Amino acid sequence: CASSLAYVWEGGLAKNIQYF. Drawing the rest from reference TRBV5-5 and TRBJ2-4, the complete variable domain is DAGVTQSPTHLIKTRGQQVTLRCSPISGHKSVSWYQQVLGQGPQFIFQYYEKEERGRGNFPDRFSARQFPNYSSELNVNALLLGDSALYLCASSLAYVWEGGLAKNIQYFGAGTRLSVL.

The CDR3 loop reads CASSLTLAGGQTDTQYF. The DNA of the CDR3 is TGTGCCAGCAGCCTAACCCTAGCGGGGGGGCAGACAGATACGCAGTATTTT. The chain carries TRBV3-1 (or the pseudogene TRBV3-2) and TRBJ2-3, with 12 bases that match TRBD2. J gave up 3 bases and V 4 bases, and 8 bases lay outside the gene matches. This CDR3 contains 17 residues. The germline CDR1 and CDR2 sequences are LGHDT and YNNKEL (reference sequence).

The CDR3 DNA reads TGTGCCAGCAGCTCCCAGGCGACCGGGGAGCTGTTTTTT. It encodes CASSSQATGELFF. The V call is TRBV5-4, the J call TRBJ2-2, with D hard to call. The CDR3 has 13 amino acids. Germline V gives CDR1 SGHNT, CDR2 YYREEE (reference sequence). The V gene lost 3 bases and the J gene lost 5 bases, with 8 bases spanning the gap. The variable domain in full, with the rest retrieved from reference TRBV5-4 and TRBJ2-2, is ETGVTQSPTHLIKTRGQQVTLRCSSQSGHNTVSWYQQALGQGPQFIFQYYREEENGRGNFPPRFSGLQFPNYSSELNVNALELDDSALYLCASSSQATGELFFGEGSRLTVL.

This clone was seen a single time. The chain is built from TRBV11-2 and TRBJ1-4; a weak D match, TRBD1 (6 bases). The germline V and J ends were trimmed by 5 bases and 1 base, with 14 bases remaining between them. The CDR3 has 16 residues. Germline CDR1 is SGHAT and CDR2 is FQNNGV. The CDR3 DNA sequence: TGTGCCAGCAGCCTATGGGGAGGGGGAACTAATGAAAAACTGTTTTTT. Translation: CASSLWGGGTNEKLFF.

Regarding this clone: Other DNA sequences in this sample translate to the same CDR3. The chain links TRBV5-6 to TRBJ2-1; D call uncertain. V lost 2 bases and J lost 1, with 4 bases in between. The CDR3 spans 13 residues. Germline CDR1 is SGHDT and CDR2 is YYEEEE. The CDR3 DNA reads as TGTGCCAGCAGCTTTCTTTCCTACAATGAGCAGTTCTTC. Its translation is CASSFLSYNEQFF.

The genes are TRBV28 and TRBJ2-7; D possibly corresponds to TRBD1 (6 bases). Trimming removed 4 bases at V and 2 bases at J, with 12 bases between. CDR3 size: 14 residues. CDR1 is MDHEN and CDR2 is SYDVKM in the germline V gene. The CDR3 is CASSSWTVPYEQYF. The CDR3 DNA sequence: TGTGCCAGCAGTTCCTGGACAGTCCCCTACGAGCAGTACTTC. The complete variable domain, with remaining parts taken from reference TRBV28 and TRBJ2-7, reads DVKVTQSSRYLVKRTGEKVFLECVQDMDHENMFWYRQDPGLGLRLIYFSYDVKMKEKGDIPEGYSVSREKKERFSLILESASTNQTSMYLCASSSWTVPYEQYFGPGTRLTVT.

The chain recombines TRBV4-2 with TRBJ2-1, with D perhaps matching TRBD2 (6 bases). CDR3 length equals 16 residues. Germline loops: CDR1 LGHNA, CDR2 YNFKEQ. The ends were cut back, 0 bases at V and 4 bases at J, with 13 bases in the middle. This chain's CDR3 is CASSQEGGVGYNEQFF. CDR3 DNA: TGTGCCAGCAGCCAAGAAGGAGGGGTCGGATACAATGAGCAGTTCTTC.

This clone was seen only a few times. This sequence joins TRBV19 and TRBJ2-1; 9 bases are a match to TRBD1. The V and J ends lost 6 bases and 3 bases, in that order; junction bases with no gene match: 18. This CDR3 spans 19 amino acids. The germline CDR1 and CDR2 sequences are LNHDA and SQIVND (reference sequence). The CDR3 loop reads CASRPSGQGTRRDYNEQFF. The CDR3 bases are TGTGCCAGTAGGCCTTCGGGACAGGGTACCCGACGAGACTACAATGAGCAGTTCTTC.

As concerns this clone: A read error may account for a junction end that differs from germline. This chain uses TRBV3-1 (or the pseudogene TRBV3-2) with TRBJ1-1; D is unclear. The CDR3 sequence is 15 residues long. Looked up from germline, CDR1 is LGHDT and CDR2 is YNNKEL (reference sequence). CDR3 amino acids: CASSQNSPANSEAFF. CDR3 sequence (DNA): TGTGCCAGCAGCCAAAACAGCCCGGCGAACTCTGAAGCTTTCTTT.

This rearrangement joins TRBV19 to TRBJ2-6; D possibly corresponds to TRBD1 (5 bases). Germline V gene data show CDR1 as LNHDA and CDR2 as SQIVND (reference sequence). The length of the CDR3 is 15 residues. The V end lost 9 bases, the J end lost 4 bases, and 16 bases lay between the germline ends. The CDR3 region is CASSKPGIGANVLTF. The CDR3, as DNA: TGTGCCAGCTCCAAGCCAGGGATCGGGGCCAACGTCCTGACTTTC.

This chain connects TRBV18 to TRBJ2-2; D is undetermined. Germline V gene data show CDR1 as KGHSH and CDR2 as LQKENI. V was cut by 2 bases and J by 3 bases, with 10 bases left in between. The CDR3 is 15 residues long. As DNA, the CDR3 is TGTGCCAGCTCACCAGGGCAGGTCCACACCGGGGAGCTGTTTTTT. As protein: CASSPGQVHTGELFF.

The chain joins TRBV7-9 to TRBJ1-6; D is unresolved. The length of the CDR3 is 12 residues. Germline CDR1 is SEHNR and CDR2 is FQNEAQ (reference sequence). V gave up 5 bases and J gave up 9 bases, with 8 bases separating them. Here the CDR3 reads CASSLTGSPLHF. The DNA for the CDR3 is TGTGCCAGCAGCCTGACGGGTTCACCCCTCCACTTT.

This clone was seen more than once but under ten times. The chain recombines TRBV6-5 with TRBJ1-6, with TRBD1 identical over 7 bases. The CDR3 extends over 14 amino acids. From germline, CDR1 is MNHEY and CDR2 SVGAGI. The V gene end was trimmed by 6 bases and the J gene end by 10 bases; junction bases not matched to a gene: 9. CDR3 nucleotide sequence: TGTGCCAGCAGAACCGGGACAGAAGGGTCACCCCTCCACTTT. Translating it yields CASRTGTEGSPLHF.

The chain carries TRBV10-2 and TRBJ1-6; D gene ambiguous. The V end was cut by 0 bases, the J end by 6 bases, with 15 bases between. The CDR3 has 17 amino acids. Germline values: CDR1 WSHSY, CDR2 SAAADI. The CDR3 region is CASSESPSGFGNSPLHF. The CDR3 DNA reads TGCGCCAGCAGTGAGTCGCCTTCGGGGTTTGGTAATTCACCCCTCCACTTT.

The J gene is TRBJ2-3, the V gene TRBV12-3 or TRBV12-4; 10 bases line up with TRBD2. The trim removed 5 bases at V and 8 bases at J, leaving 1 base unmatched. CDR3 size: 12 residues. CDR3 nucleotides: TGTGCCAGCAGTGCTAGCGGGGGTACGCAGTATTTT. Protein: CASSASGGTQYF.

The V gene is TRBV27, the J gene TRBJ2-1, with 8 bases lining up with TRBD1. CDR1 is MNHEY, CDR2 SMNVEV, per germline (reference sequence). This CDR3 is built from 18 residues. V dropped 5 bases and J dropped 3; count of bases not matched to a gene: 15. CDR3 nucleotides: TGTGCCAGCAGTGGCCTCACTCCCGGGACAGGCAACTACAATGAGCAGTTCTTC. Translated, it gives CASSGLTPGTGNYNEQFF.

The chain recombines TRBV9 with TRBJ2-7, with TRBD1 matching over 9 bases. This CDR3 comprises 15 residues. V trimming: 4 bases; J trimming: 0 bases; junction bases outside the gene matches: 5. The V gene's germline CDR1 is SGDLS and CDR2 YYNGEE. CDR3 sequence (DNA): TGTGCCAGCAGCCCCGGGACAGGGTACTCCTACGAGCAGTACTTC. This translates into CASSPGTGYSYEQYF.

The gene calls are TRBV28 and TRBJ1-1; TRBD1 matches 7 bases. CDR3 length: 14 residues. Germline CDR1 and CDR2: MDHEN and SYDVKM. V gave up 6 bases and J gave up 5 bases; unmatched junction bases: 9. The CDR3 bases are TGTGCCAGCAGAGGCCCGACAGGGATAACTGAAGCTTTCTTT. It specifies CASRGPTGITEAFF.

This sequence joins TRBV2 and TRBJ2-2; 8 bases align to TRBD1. V lost 6 bases and J lost 6; bases outside the gene matches: 9. This CDR3 spans 15 amino acids. The germline CDR1 and CDR2 sequences are SNHLY and FYNNEI. Here the CDR3 reads CASRRARGLAGELFF. CDR3 DNA: TGTGCCAGCAGAAGGGCCAGGGGGCTTGCCGGGGAGCTGTTTTTT.

This chain connects TRBV3-1 (or the pseudogene TRBV3-2) to TRBJ1-6, with a possible D match to TRBD1 (6 bases). Trimming cost V 4 bases and J 7 bases, with 14 bases left between them. Germline values: CDR1 LGHDT, CDR2 YNNKEL (reference sequence). The length of the CDR3 is 15 residues. The CDR3 loop reads CASSPPGGPNSPLHF. In nucleotides, the CDR3 is TGTGCCAGCAGCCCCCCCGGGGGGCCAAATTCACCCCTCCACTTT.

The chain recombines TRBV19 with TRBJ1-4; TRBD1 agrees at 10 bases. Per germline, CDR1 LNHDA and CDR2 SQIVND (reference sequence). V trimming: 4 bases; J trimming: 9 bases; junction bases outside the gene matches: 11. The CDR3 sequence is 16 residues long. CDR3 sequence reads: CASSTYSGTGDKKLFF. CDR3 bases: TGTGCCAGTAGTACCTATTCCGGGACAGGGGATAAAAAACTGTTTTTT.

This clone was detected only once. V and J are TRBV23-1 and TRBJ1-4, with 8 bases fitting TRBD1. TRBV23-1 is assigned to the ORF class and has an uncertain function. The CDR3 extends over 15 amino acids. The V segment lost 2 bases and the J segment 8 bases; nucleotides outside the gene matches: 7. The CDR3 spells CASSQIPGQVEKLFF. Here the CDR3 DNA reads TGCGCCAGCAGTCAAATACCGGGACAGGTCGAAAAACTGTTTTTT.

The V gene is TRBV7-8, the J gene TRBJ2-3; 7 bases match TRBD1. CDR1 is SGHVS, CDR2 FQNEAQ, per germline. This CDR3 is 17 amino acids long. Trimming cost V 4 bases and J 0 bases; bases outside gene matches: 10. The CDR3 DNA reads as TGTGCCAGCAGCTATGAGGGGGCGCGGATCAGCACAGATACGCAGTATTTT. Protein product: CASSYEGARISTDTQYF.